This T cell receptor beta chain was obtained from a study of blood T cell repertoires in COVID-19. Study-level background: The United States, Italy and Spain supplied acute and convalescent COVID-19 samples. The analysed material was cDNA or gDNA that came from T cells, B-cell-depleted T cells, or PBMCs.

V lost 9 bases to trimming and J lost 0 bases, with 10 bases between them. Germline V gives CDR1 SNHLY, CDR2 FYNNEI. This CDR3 region has 13 residues. Original processing notes: Amplification of reference gene primers was used by the study to estimate nucleated cell counts. Measured with immunoSEQ multiplex PCR; TCRdb has only the in-frame clones, and not every one. V, J and clone size derive from that table, while D and trimming were established from the DNA sequence. The sample holds some 100,000 clones, around 90% seen once. The TCR sequence derives from a man aged 70-80 years with acute or convalescent COVID-19. J is TRBJ2-3 and V is TRBV2; no clear D gene. The sample comprised peripheral blood. In DNA, the CDR3 is TGTGCCAGTGCGTGGGCTAGCACAGATACGCAGTATTTT. Translation gives CASAWASTDTQYF.